The 3 T cell receptor beta chains below come from one sample, sequenced in a study of CD8 T cells in ankylosing spondylitis. TCRdb re-called the 5' RACE reads with MiXCR, one entry per CDR3 protein. The table has about 240,000 distinct CDR3 sequences, roughly a tenth seen once. What was sequenced was blood, either unsorted or a sorted T cell fraction (not recorded which). The receptors here all came from a male donor with ankylosing spondylitis or in good health (not recorded which).

This clonotype was counted ten times or more. The rearrangement joins TRBV20-1 to TRBJ2-1; 10 bases are a match to TRBD1. The CDR3 sequence is 15 residues long. Germline V gives CDR1 DFQATT, CDR2 SNEGSKA (reference sequence). J gave up 8 bases and V 5 bases, and 12 bases lay outside the gene matches. The CDR3 reads CSASSRQGAQDEQFF. As DNA, the CDR3 is TGCAGTGCTTCCTCCAGACAGGGGGCGCAGGATGAGCAGTTCTTC.

This clonotype showed up many times. The chain couples TRBV5-1 to TRBJ2-3, with TRBD2 matching 15 bases. V was pared by 3 bases and J by 0 bases, with 11 bases of the junction left unmatched. Per germline, CDR1 SGHRS and CDR2 YFSETQ. There are 20 residues in the CDR3. CDR3 DNA: TGCGCCAGCAGCTACCCGGGACTAGCGGGAGGTCCCATAAGCACAGATACGCAGTATTTT. Translating it yields CASSYPGLAGGPISTDTQYF. The full variable domain, with the rest looked up from reference TRBV5-1 and TRBJ2-3, is KAGVTQTPRYLIKTRGQQVTLSCSPISGHRSVSWYQQTPGQGLQFLFEYFSETQRNKGNFPGRFSGRQFSNSRSEMNVSTLELGDSALYLCASSYPGLAGGPISTDTQYFGPGTRLTVL.

This clonotype was counted many times. The chain employs TRBV6-5 and TRBJ2-3, with D perhaps matching TRBD1 (8 bases). The V end lost 4 bases, the J end lost 5 bases, and 16 bases lay between the germline ends. Per the germline V gene, CDR1 is MNHEY and CDR2 is SVGAGI. The CDR3 spans 15 residues. DNA for the CDR3: TGTGCCAGCAGTTCCACAGGGGGGGTAGGAGATACGCAGTATTTT. This encodes CASSSTGGVGDTQYF.